Reported below is one T cell receptor beta chain. Its matching antigen is unknown. Germline V gives CDR1 LGHNA, CDR2 YSLEER. CDR3 length: 12 amino acids. The V end was cut by 2 bases, the J end by 7 bases, with 8 bases between. This specimen comes from a study of OX40 agonist ivuxolimab in advanced cancers. Study-wide context: In three patients, partial responses were observed, one with hepatocellular carcinoma and two with cutaneous melanoma. Study results and limitations: Partial responders receiving 0.1-3.0 mg/kg showed among the lowest clonal expansion.

Profiling relied on immunoSEQ multiplex PCR, and the TCRdb table lists in-frame clones only, not all of them. The data show 60,000 to 85,000 clones, 87% seen once. The receptor was isolated from an adult with an advanced solid tumor such as melanoma, head and neck, liver or kidney cancer. This chain links TRBV4-3 with TRBJ1-2; maybe TRBD1 (5 bases). Sequencing was performed on CD4+ or CD8+ T cells sorted from blood, taken in a trial of the OX40 agonist ivuxolimab. The DNA for the CDR3 is TGCGCCAGCAGCCAATGGGGGGGTGGCTACACCTTC. Translating gives CASSQWGGGYTF.